The sequence of this TCR beta chain was determined in a study of Ad26.COV2.S vaccination and SARS-CoV-2 variants. Study-level results: After vaccination, reports described spike-specific CD8+ and CD4+ T cell responses as showing substantial breadth. In TCR breadth and depth analyses, total T cell responses may have been underestimated.

The CDR3 runs 16 residues. V lost 1 base and J 0 bases, leaving 10 bases between the germline ends. Germline CDR1 and CDR2: SGHNT and YENEEA. Treatment described: some 19 received Ad26.COV2.S at low or high dose, single or two shots; 5 received placebo; per-sample allocation not given. Day 63 after the first injection of vaccine or placebo was the sampling time. A Boston adult aged 18-55 years was the donor. Sequencing was performed with immunoSEQ multiplex PCR; in TCRdb, only in-frame clones are kept and a portion is missing. The sample gives roughly 390,000 clones, about 85% of which show up once; approximately 3.7% is in the top ten. Worth noting for this clone: Antigen specificity is unknown.

This specimen was peripheral blood, taken in a trial of Ad26.COV2.S vaccine versus placebo. This TCR derives from a person between 18 and 59 years old who received the Ad26.COV2.S COVID-19 vaccine or a placebo. This chain connects TRBV11-3 to TRBJ2-1; D uncertain. CDR3 loop: CASSLGTDPSYNEQFF. The CDR3, as DNA: TGTGCCAGCAGCTTAGGGACGGATCCCTCCTACAATGAGCAGTTCTTC.